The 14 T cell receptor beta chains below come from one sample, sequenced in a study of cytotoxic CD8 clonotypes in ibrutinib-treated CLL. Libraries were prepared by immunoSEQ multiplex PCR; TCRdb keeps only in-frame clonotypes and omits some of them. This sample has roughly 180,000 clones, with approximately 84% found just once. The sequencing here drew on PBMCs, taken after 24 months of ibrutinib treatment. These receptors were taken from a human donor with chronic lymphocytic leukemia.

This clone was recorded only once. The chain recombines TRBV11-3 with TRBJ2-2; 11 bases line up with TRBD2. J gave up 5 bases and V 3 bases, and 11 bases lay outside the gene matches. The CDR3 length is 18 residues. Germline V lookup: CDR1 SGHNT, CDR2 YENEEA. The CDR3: CASSFAGLAGGRTGELFF. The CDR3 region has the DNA TGTGCCAGCAGCTTTGCCGGGCTAGCGGGAGGAAGGACCGGGGAGCTGTTTTTT.

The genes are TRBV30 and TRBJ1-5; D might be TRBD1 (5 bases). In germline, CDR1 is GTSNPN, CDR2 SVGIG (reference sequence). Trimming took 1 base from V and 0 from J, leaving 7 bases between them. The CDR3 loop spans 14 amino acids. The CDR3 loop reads CAWSAGISNQPQHF. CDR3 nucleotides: TGTGCCTGGAGTGCAGGGATTAGCAATCAGCCCCAGCATTTT.

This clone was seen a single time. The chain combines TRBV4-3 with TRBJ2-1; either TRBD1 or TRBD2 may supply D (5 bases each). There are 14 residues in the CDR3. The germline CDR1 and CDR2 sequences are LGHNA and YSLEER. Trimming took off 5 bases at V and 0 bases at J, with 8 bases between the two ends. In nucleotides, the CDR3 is TGCGCCAGCAGCGCAGGGAGCTCCTACAATGAGCAGTTCTTC. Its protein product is CASSAGSSYNEQFF.

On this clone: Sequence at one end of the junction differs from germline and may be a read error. The DNA for the CDR3 is TGTGCCATCAGTGCAACCGGGACAGGGTACGAGCAGTACTTC. Translation gives CAISATGTGYEQYF. The genes are TRBV6-5 and TRBJ2-7; 9 bases are shared with TRBD1. The CDR3 is 14 residues long. Looked up from germline, CDR1 is MNHEY and CDR2 is SVGAGI.

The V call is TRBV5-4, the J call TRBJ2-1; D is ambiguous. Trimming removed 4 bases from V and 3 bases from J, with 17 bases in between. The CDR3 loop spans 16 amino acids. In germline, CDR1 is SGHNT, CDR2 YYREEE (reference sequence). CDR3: CASSRLEAPHYNEQFF. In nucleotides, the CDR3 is TGTGCCAGCAGCCGGCTAGAAGCCCCCCACTACAATGAGCAGTTCTTC.

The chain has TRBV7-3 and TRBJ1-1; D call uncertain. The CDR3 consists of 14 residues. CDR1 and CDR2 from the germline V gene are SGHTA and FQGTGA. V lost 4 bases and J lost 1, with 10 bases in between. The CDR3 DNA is TGTGCCAGCAGCTATGGCGGAAAGAACACTGAAGCTTTCTTT. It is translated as CASSYGGKNTEAFF.

The CDR3: CASSFFTSGRGEQFF. The CDR3 nucleotides are TGTGCCAGCAGCTTTTTCACTAGCGGGCGGGGTGAGCAGTTCTTC. The gene calls are TRBV7-3 and TRBJ2-1; 9 bases line up with TRBD2. With V trimmed by 3 bases and J by 9 bases, 9 bases remained unmatched. Germline V CDR1 and CDR2: SGHTA, FQGTGA. This CDR3 region has 15 residues. Full variable domain (outside the CDR3, taken from reference TRBV7-3 and TRBJ2-1): GAGVSQTPSNKVTEKGKYVELRCDPISGHTALYWYRQSLGQGPEFLIYFQGTGAADDSGLPNDRFFAVRPEGSVSTLKIQRTERGDSAVYLCASSFFTSGRGEQFFGPGTRLTVL.

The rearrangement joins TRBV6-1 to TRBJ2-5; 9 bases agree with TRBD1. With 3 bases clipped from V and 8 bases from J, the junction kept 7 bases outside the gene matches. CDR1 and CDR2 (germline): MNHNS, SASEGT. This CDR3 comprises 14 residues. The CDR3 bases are TGTGCCAGCAGTGAGAGAGGACAGGGGAGTACCCAGTACTTC. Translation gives CASSERGQGSTQYF.

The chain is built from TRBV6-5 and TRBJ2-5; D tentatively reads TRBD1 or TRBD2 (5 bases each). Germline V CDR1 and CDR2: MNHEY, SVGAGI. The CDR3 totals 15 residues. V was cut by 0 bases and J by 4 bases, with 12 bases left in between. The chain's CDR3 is CASSYSYNGAETQYF. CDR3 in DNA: TGTGCCAGCAGTTACTCGTACAACGGGGCAGAGACCCAGTACTTC.

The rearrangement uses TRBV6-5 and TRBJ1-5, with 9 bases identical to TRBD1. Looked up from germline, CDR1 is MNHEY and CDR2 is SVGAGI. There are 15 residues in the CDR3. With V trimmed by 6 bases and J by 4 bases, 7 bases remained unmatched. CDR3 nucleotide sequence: TGTGCCAGCAGATTGGACAGGGGTAGTAATCAGCCCCAGCATTTT. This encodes CASRLDRGSNQPQHF.

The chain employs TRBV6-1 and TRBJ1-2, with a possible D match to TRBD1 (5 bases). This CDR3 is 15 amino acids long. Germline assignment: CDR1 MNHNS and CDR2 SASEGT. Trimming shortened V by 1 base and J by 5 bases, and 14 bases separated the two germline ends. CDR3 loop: CASSEGTRDPYGYTF. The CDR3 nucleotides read TGTGCCAGCAGTGAAGGGACCAGGGACCCGTATGGCTACACCTTC.

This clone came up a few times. Written as DNA, the CDR3 is TGTGCCAGCAGTCGATCAGGTTCCGTAAGTGGCGAGCAGTACTTC. Translation: CASSRSGSVSGEQYF. The chain is built from TRBV28 and TRBJ2-7; D unresolved. The germline gives CDR1 MDHEN, CDR2 SYDVKM. V gave up 5 bases and J gave up 6 bases, with 20 bases separating them. This CDR3 is 15 amino acids long.

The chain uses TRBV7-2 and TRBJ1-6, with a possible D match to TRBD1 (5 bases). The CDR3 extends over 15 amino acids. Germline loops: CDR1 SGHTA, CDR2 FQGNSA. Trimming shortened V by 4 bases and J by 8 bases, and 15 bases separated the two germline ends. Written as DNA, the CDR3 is TGTGCCAGCAGCTACGGACACTGGGGGTATTCACCCCTCCACTTT. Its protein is CASSYGHWGYSPLHF.

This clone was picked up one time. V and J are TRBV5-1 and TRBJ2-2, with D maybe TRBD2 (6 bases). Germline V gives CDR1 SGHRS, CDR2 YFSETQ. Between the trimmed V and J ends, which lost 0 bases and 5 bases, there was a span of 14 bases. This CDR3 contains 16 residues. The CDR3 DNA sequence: TGCGCCAGCAGCTTGGGCCTGCGGGGATTTACCGGGGAGCTGTTTTTT. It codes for CASSLGLRGFTGELFF. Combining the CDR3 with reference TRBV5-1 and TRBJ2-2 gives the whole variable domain KAGVTQTPRYLIKTRGQQVTLSCSPISGHRSVSWYQQTPGQGLQFLFEYFSETQRNKGNFPGRFSGRQFSNSRSEMNVSTLELGDSALYLCASSLGLRGFTGELFFGEGSRLTVL.